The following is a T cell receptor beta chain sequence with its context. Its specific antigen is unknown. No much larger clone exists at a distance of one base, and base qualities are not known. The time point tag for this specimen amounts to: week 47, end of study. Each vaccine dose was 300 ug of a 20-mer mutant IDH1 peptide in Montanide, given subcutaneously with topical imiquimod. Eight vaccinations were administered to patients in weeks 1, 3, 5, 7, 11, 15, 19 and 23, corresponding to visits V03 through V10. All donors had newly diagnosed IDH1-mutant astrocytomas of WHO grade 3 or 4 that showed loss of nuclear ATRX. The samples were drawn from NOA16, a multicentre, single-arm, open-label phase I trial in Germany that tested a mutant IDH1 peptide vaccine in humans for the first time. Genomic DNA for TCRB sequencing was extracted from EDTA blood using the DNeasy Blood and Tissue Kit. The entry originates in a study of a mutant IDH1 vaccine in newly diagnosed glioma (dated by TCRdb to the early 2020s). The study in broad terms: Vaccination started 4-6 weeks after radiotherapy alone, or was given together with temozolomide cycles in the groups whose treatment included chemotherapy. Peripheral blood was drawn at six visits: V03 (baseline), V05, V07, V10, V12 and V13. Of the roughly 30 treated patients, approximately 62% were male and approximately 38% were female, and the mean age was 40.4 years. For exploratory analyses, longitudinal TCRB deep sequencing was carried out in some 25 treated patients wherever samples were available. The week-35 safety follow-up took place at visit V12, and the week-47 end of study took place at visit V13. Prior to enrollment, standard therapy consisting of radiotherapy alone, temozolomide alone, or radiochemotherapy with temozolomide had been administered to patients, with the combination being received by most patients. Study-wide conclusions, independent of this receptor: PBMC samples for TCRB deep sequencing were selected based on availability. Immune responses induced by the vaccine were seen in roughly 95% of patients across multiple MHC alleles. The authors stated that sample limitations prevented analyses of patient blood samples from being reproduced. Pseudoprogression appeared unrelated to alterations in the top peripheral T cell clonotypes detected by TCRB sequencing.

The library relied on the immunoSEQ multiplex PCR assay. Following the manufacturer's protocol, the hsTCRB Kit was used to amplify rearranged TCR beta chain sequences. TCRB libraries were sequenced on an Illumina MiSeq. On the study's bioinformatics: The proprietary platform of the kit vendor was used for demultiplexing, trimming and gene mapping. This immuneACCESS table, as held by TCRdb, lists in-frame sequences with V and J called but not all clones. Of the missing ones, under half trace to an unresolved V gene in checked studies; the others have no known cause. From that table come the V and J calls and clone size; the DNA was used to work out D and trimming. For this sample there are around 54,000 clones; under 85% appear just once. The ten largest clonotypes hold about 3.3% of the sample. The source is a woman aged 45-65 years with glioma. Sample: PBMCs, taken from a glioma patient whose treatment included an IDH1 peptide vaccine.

The DNA reads as follows: TGTGCCAGTACAAGGGTAGCGGGGGTAAATGAGCAGTTCTTC. This translates into CASTRVAGVNEQFF. The sequence joins TRBV19 to TRBJ2-1; TRBD2 fits 9 bases in the junction. Inclusive of the bounding cysteine and phenylalanine, the CDR3 is 14 residues long. Kept here is only the CDR3 DNA, which spans 42 bases and is read in frame from base 1. Per the germline V gene (reference sequence), LNHDA is the CDR1 and SQIVND is the CDR2. V is pruned by 7 bases and J by 7 bases, leaving 8 bases of the junction without a gene match.